This TCR beta chain was captured in a study of sequential checkpoint blockade in melanoma. Study details: Fewer than 25 patients had tumor biopsies before treatment and at week 13.

In its sample, this clone was seen a few times. The protocol was immunoSEQ multiplex PCR, while the TCRdb copy is restricted to in-frame clones and leaves out a portion. The sample carries 7,900 or so clones, around 22% recorded once. Treatment denoted: randomized to nivolumab then ipilimumab (arm A) or the reverse (arm B). This CDR3 comprises 16 residues. The germline CDR1 and CDR2 sequences are MGHRA and YSYEKL. Trimming took 1 base from V and 7 from J, leaving 18 bases between them. Material: tumor tissue (inferred from file names), obtained from a patient given nivolumab and ipilimumab in sequence. V and J are TRBV4-1 and TRBJ2-3; D is perhaps TRBD1 (6 bases). This receptor was taken from a human donor with melanoma. The CDR3 bases are TGCGCCAGCAGCCAAGTATGGACAGATTATTCTCATACGCAGTATTTT. The encoded protein is CASSQVWTDYSHTQYF.